This record covers a single TCR beta chain. Its antigen remains unidentified. The sample is drawn from a study of CD8 T cells in Susac syndrome. RNA totalling about 0.45 to 1 ug underwent reverse transcription with random hexamers. TCRdb itself ran the immunoSEQ multiplex PCR reads through MiXCR, one entry per CDR3 protein. The table includes 200,000 to 250,000 distinct CDR3 sequences, about 95% detected once. Per the germline V gene, CDR1 is MNHEY and CDR2 is SVGAGI. V lost 0 bases to trimming and J lost 8 bases; unmatched junction nucleotides: 3. The CDR3 consists of 15 residues. Whole-study findings and limits: In its TCR sequencing and HLA analysis, the study acknowledged that the number of individuals was relatively small.

The sequencing sample was made of CD4+ T cells from PBMCs. The V call is TRBV6-5, the J call TRBJ2-4, with 11 bases fitting TRBD2. The clonotype originates from a human donor with multiple sclerosis. CDR3 region: CASSYSTSGIDIQYF. CDR3 DNA sequence: TGTGCCAGCAGTTACTCGACTAGCGGGATTGACATTCAGTACTTC.